The 21 T cell receptor beta chains below all came from one sample that was sequenced in a study of cytomegalovirus exposure and HLA in healthy donors. PCR involved 60 Vbeta and 13 Jbeta primers. TCRdb's copy holds only in-frame clones and misses some; the assay was immunoSEQ multiplex PCR. In the table there are approximately 190,000 clones, 84% of which are singletons. Sequencing input: PBMCs. The source of these receptors is a boy aged 5-17 years in good health and CMV-seronegative.

Turning to this clone: At the DNA level, this CDR3 is encoded by other sequences in the same sample as well. The rearrangement links TRBV7-8 to TRBJ1-1, with D possibly matching TRBD1 (5 bases). The CDR3 loop spans 13 amino acids. Deletions cut 3 bases from V and 8 bases from J, with 13 bases between. The germline CDR1 and CDR2 sequences are SGHVS and FQNEAQ. The CDR3 region has the DNA TGTGCCAGCAGCTTTGCGGCAGGGATGGAAGCTTTCTTT. It encodes CASSFAAGMEAFF.

The rearrangement uses TRBV4-2 and TRBJ2-6, with D hard to call. Trimming cost V 5 bases and J 1 base, with 12 bases left between them. CDR1 and CDR2 (germline): LGHNA, YNFKEQ. The CDR3 covers 16 residues. CDR3 in amino acids: CASSADLDSGANVLTF. In DNA form, the CDR3 reads TGTGCCAGCAGCGCGGATCTGGATTCTGGGGCCAACGTCCTGACTTTC.

The V gene is TRBV7-9, the J gene TRBJ1-1; TRBD1 agrees at 11 bases. Germline V gene data show CDR1 as SEHNR and CDR2 as FQNEAQ (reference sequence). V shed 5 bases and J 10 bases; nucleotides not matched to a gene: 12. The CDR3 spans 15 residues. The CDR3 protein is CASSPWTGGAVAAFF. CDR3 coding DNA: TGTGCCAGCAGCCCCTGGACAGGGGGCGCGGTTGCAGCTTTCTTT.

This clone came up once. The J gene is TRBJ2-7, the V gene TRBV6-5; D gene uncertain. CDR1 and CDR2 from the germline V gene are MNHEY and SVGAGI. V lost 7 bases and J lost 2, with 12 bases in between. The CDR3 totals 13 residues. The CDR3 sequence: CASTSTETYEQYF. DNA for the CDR3: TGTGCCAGCACGTCTACGGAGACCTACGAGCAGTACTTC.

The J gene is TRBJ1-1, the V gene TRBV11-2; a weak D match, TRBD1 (6 bases). The CDR3 spans 15 residues. Germline V lookup: CDR1 SGHAT, CDR2 FQNNGV. V dropped 5 bases and J dropped 0 bases, with 13 bases sitting between them. CDR3 DNA sequence: TGTGCCAGCAGCCCTACAGGGTTTCTGAACACTGAAGCTTTCTTT. Its translation: CASSPTGFLNTEAFF.

The chain has TRBV5-1 and TRBJ2-5, with D tentatively TRBD1 (5 bases). V gave up 0 bases and J gave up 5 bases, with 5 bases separating them. The CDR3 has 12 amino acids. Germline CDR1 SGHRS, CDR2 YFSETQ. In DNA form, the CDR3 reads TGCGCCAGCAGCTTGGAGGGGGAGACCCAGTACTTC. As protein: CASSLEGETQYF.

The chain links TRBV7-8 to TRBJ1-1, with D possibly TRBD1 on 6 matching bases. Trimming removed 7 bases at V and 3 bases at J, with 12 bases between. The germline CDR1 and CDR2 sequences are SGHVS and FQNEAQ. The CDR3 runs 13 residues. The CDR3 protein is CASTGTRHTEAFF. The CDR3 bases are TGTGCCAGCACCGGGACACGCCACACTGAAGCTTTCTTT.

The rearrangement links TRBV6-6 to TRBJ1-1, with 8 bases that match TRBD1. The ends lost 6 bases at V and 2 bases at J; junction bases unmatched: 5. The CDR3 is 14 amino acids. CDR1 and CDR2 from the germline V gene are MNHNY and SVGAGI (reference sequence). The CDR3 nucleotides read TGTGCCAGCAGCCCGACAGGGGCCAACACTGAAGCTTTCTTT. This codes for CASSPTGANTEAFF.

This clone occurred a few times. V is TRBV5-1 and J is TRBJ1-5; tentative D call: TRBD1 (6 bases). Trimming took off 5 bases at V and 7 bases at J, with 16 bases between the two ends. This CDR3 is built from 14 residues. CDR1 and CDR2 from the germline V gene are SGHRS and YFSETQ. DNA for the CDR3: TGCGCCAGCAGACCCTCTTCAGGGGACCAGCCCCAGCATTTT. Amino acid sequence: CASRPSSGDQPQHF.

The genes are TRBV5-1 and TRBJ2-1; tentatively, D is TRBD2 (5 bases). In germline, CDR1 is SGHRS, CDR2 YFSETQ. Trimming removed 3 bases from V and 7 bases from J, with 14 bases in between. This CDR3 region has 14 residues. CDR3: CASSSDFLRNEQFF. The CDR3 DNA sequence: TGCGCCAGCAGCTCGGACTTCTTAAGGAATGAGCAGTTCTTC.

This rearrangement joins TRBV29-1 to TRBJ2-3; 8 positions agree with TRBD1. The CDR3 is made up of 16 amino acids. Losses at the gene ends were 5 bases for V and 5 bases for J; bases not matched to a gene: 15. Germline-derived CDR1 and CDR2 are SQVTM and ANQGSEA. The DNA of the CDR3 is TGCAGCGTTCCAGAAAGAGGCAGGGGGCCTGGAGATACGCAGTATTTT. Its protein is CSVPERGRGPGDTQYF.

V is TRBV11-3 and J is TRBJ2-1, with 9 bases lining up with TRBD1. The CDR3 covers 14 residues. Germline V gene sequence: CDR1 SGHNT, CDR2 YENEEA. Trimming took 6 bases from V and 8 from J; bases not matched to a gene: 8. The CDR3 bases are TGTGCCAGCAGTAGGACAGGGGTATTCGATGAGCAGTTCTTC. Amino acids: CASSRTGVFDEQFF.

The chain links TRBV2 to TRBJ1-2; TRBD1 is a possible D gene (5 bases). The V gene's germline CDR1 is SNHLY and CDR2 FYNNEI. The CDR3 sequence is 12 residues long. Trimming removed 4 bases from V and 6 bases from J, with 9 bases in between. CDR3 nucleotides: TGTGCCAGCAGTGTGGGGCGCAATGGCTACACCTTC. This translates into CASSVGRNGYTF. The whole variable domain, remainder taken from reference TRBV2 and TRBJ1-2, is EPEVTQTPSHQVTQMGQEVILRCVPISNHLYFYWYRQILGQKVEFLVSFYNNEISEKSEIFDDQFSVERPDGSNFTLKIRSTKLEDSAMYFCASSVGRNGYTFGSGTRLTVV.

The genes are TRBV5-1 and TRBJ1-1; TRBD1 might be the D (6 bases). Trimming removed 0 bases at V and 2 bases at J, with 11 bases between. This CDR3 contains 15 residues. Germline values: CDR1 SGHRS, CDR2 YFSETQ. DNA of the CDR3: TGCGCCAGCAGCTTGGCCAGCAGGGGAAACACTGAAGCTTTCTTT. Translated, it gives CASSLASRGNTEAFF.

The gene calls are TRBV4-3 and TRBJ1-2; D possibly corresponds to TRBD1 (6 bases). The CDR3 is 16 amino acids. Germline loops: CDR1 LGHNA, CDR2 YSLEER. Trimming stripped 1 base from V and 7 bases from J, with 19 bases between. This CDR3 is CASSQATGSLSGGYTF. The CDR3 DNA is TGCGCCAGCAGCCAAGCGACAGGCTCCCTATCGGGTGGCTACACCTTC.

The chain uses TRBV27 and TRBJ2-2, with a weak D call TRBD2 (6 bases). This CDR3 is 13 amino acids long. Trimming shortened V by 8 bases and J by 2 bases, and 9 bases separated the two germline ends. Germline-derived CDR1 and CDR2 are MNHEY and SMNVEV (reference sequence). The CDR3 loop is CASRTTNTGELFF. The DNA of the CDR3 is TGTGCCAGCCGGACTACAAACACCGGGGAGCTGTTTTTT.

The chain is built from TRBV9 and TRBJ2-3; 7 nucleotides line up with TRBD2. From germline, CDR1 is SGDLS and CDR2 YYNGEE. Germline trimming cut 2 bases from V and 3 bases from J; bases unmatched to any gene: 6. The length of the CDR3 is 15 residues. The chain's CDR3 is CASSVGGGGTDTQYF. CDR3 nucleotides: TGTGCCAGCAGCGTGGGGGGGGGTGGAACAGATACGCAGTATTTT.

The chain employs TRBV30 and TRBJ1-1; no clear D gene. Germline V gene data show CDR1 as GTSNPN and CDR2 as SVGIG (reference sequence). The V and J ends lost 3 bases and 4 bases respectively, with 6 bases between them. The CDR3 spans 11 residues. In DNA, the CDR3 is TGTGCCTGGAGCGGGATCACTGAAGCTTTCTTT. Protein: CAWSGITEAFF.

The chain joins TRBV19 to TRBJ2-7; the D gene is possibly TRBD2 (6 bases). The V gene's germline CDR1 is LNHDA and CDR2 SQIVND (reference sequence). The length of the CDR3 is 13 residues. V gave up 9 bases and J gave up 2 bases, with 14 bases separating them. CDR3 bases: TGTGCCAGCAGAAAGGGGACTGCCTACGAGCAGTACTTC. Amino acid sequence: CASRKGTAYEQYF.

The CDR3, as DNA: TGTGCCAGCAGCAAAGCCCAGGGCAGGGATGAAGCTTTCTTT. Encoded protein: CASSKAQGRDEAFF. This chain joins TRBV21-1 and TRBJ1-1; TRBD1, as called in the table, went unchecked against the DNA. TRBV21-1 is reported as a pseudogene. This CDR3 has 14 amino acids.

The gene calls are TRBV5-1 and TRBJ2-7; D is ambiguous. There are 16 residues in the CDR3. Germline values: CDR1 SGHRS, CDR2 YFSETQ. V was cut by 0 bases and J by 5 bases, with 18 bases left in between. The CDR3 loop reads CASSLALPAILDEQYF. DNA of the CDR3: TGCGCCAGCAGCTTGGCCCTTCCCGCAATTCTAGACGAGCAGTACTTC.